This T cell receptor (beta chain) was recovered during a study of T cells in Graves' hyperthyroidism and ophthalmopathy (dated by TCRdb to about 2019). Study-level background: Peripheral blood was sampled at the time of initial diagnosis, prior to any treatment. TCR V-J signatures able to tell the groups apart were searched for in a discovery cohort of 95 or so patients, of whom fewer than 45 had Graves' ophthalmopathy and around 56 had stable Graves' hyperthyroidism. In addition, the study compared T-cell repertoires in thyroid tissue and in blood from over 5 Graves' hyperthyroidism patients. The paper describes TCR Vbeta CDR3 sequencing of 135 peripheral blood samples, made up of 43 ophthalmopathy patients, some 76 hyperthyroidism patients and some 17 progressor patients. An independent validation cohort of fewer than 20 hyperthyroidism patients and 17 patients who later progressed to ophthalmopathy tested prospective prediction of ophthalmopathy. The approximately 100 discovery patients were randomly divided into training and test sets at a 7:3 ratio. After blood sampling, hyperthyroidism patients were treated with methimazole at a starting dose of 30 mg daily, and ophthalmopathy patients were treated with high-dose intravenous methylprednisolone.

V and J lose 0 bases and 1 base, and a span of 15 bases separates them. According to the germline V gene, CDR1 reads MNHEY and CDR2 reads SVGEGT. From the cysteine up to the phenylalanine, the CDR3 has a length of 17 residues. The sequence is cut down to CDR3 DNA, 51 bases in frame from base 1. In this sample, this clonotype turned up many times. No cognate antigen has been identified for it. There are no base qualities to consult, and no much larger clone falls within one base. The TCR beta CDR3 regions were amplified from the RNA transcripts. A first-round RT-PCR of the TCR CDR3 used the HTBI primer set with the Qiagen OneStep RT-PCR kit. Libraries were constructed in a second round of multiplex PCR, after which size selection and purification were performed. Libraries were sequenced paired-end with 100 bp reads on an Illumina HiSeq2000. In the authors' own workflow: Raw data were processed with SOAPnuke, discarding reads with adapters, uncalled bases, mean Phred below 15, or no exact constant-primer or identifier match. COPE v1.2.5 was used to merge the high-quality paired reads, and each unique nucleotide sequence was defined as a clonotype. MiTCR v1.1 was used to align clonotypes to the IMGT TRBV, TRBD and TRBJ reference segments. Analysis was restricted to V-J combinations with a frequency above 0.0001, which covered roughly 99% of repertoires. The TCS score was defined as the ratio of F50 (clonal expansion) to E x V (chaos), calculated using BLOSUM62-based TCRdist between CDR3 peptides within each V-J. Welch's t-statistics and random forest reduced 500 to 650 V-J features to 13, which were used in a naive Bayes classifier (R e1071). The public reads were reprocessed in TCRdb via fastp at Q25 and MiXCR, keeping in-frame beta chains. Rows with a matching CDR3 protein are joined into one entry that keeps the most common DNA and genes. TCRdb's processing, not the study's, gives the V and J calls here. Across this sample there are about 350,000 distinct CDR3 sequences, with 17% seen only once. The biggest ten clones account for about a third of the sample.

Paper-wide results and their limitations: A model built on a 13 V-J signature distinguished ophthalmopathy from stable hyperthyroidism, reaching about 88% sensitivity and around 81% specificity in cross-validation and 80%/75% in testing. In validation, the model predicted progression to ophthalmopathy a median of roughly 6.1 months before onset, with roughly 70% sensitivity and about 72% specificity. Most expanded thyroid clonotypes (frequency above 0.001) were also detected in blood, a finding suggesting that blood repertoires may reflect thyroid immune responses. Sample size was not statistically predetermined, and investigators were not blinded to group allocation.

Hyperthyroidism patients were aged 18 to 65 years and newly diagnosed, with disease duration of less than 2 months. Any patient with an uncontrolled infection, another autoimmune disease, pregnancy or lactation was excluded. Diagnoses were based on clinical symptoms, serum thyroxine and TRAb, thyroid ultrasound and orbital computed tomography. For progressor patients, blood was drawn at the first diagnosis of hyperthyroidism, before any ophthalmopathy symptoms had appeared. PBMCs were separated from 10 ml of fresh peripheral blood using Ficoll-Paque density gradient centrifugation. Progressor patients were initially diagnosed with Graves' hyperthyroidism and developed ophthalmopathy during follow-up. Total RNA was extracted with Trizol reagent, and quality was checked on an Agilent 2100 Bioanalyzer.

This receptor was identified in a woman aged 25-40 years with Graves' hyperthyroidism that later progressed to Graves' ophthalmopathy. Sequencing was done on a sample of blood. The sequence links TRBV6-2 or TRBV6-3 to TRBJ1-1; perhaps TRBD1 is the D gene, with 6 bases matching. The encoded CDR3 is CASSYSPHQGRNTEAFF. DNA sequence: TGTGCCAGCAGTTACTCCCCCCATCAGGGGCGGAACACTGAAGCTTTCTTT.